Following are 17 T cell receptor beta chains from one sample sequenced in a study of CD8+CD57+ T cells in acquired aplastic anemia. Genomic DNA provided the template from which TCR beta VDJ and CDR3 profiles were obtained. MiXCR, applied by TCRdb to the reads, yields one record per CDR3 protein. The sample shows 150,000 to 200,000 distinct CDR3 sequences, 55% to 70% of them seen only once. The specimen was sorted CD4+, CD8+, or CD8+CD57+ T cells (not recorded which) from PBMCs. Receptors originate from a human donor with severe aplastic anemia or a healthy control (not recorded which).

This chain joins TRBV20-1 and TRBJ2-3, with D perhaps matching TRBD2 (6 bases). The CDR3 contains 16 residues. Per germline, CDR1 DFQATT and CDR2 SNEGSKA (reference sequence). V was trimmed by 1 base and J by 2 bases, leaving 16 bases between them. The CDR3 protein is CSARVSPGLFTDTQYF. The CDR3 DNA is TGCAGTGCTAGAGTATCCCCGGGACTCTTCACAGATACGCAGTATTTT.

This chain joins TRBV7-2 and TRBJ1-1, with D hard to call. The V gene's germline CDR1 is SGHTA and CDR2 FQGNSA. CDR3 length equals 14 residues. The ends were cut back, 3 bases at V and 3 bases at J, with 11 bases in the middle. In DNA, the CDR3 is TGTGCCAGCAGCTTGGACGATAGGGACACTGAAGCTTTCTTT. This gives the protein CASSLDDRDTEAFF.

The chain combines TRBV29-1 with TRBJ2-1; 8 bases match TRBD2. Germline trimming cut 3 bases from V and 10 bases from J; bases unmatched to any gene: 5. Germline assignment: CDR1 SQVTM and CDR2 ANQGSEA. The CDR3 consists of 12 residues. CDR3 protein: CSVERGAYEQFF. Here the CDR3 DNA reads TGCAGCGTTGAGCGGGGGGCCTACGAGCAGTTCTTC.

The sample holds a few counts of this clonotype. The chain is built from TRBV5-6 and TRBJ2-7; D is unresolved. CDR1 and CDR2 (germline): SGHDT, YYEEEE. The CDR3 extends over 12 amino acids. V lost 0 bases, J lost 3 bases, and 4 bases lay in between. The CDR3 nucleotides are TGTGCCAGCAGCTTGGATTTCTACGAGCAGTACTTC. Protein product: CASSLDFYEQYF.

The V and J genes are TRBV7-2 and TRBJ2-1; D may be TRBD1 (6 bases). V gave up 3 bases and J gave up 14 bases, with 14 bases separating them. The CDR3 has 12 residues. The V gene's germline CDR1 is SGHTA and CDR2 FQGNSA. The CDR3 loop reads CASSLGARKEFF. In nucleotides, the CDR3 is TGTGCCAGCAGCTTGGGGGCCCGAAAGGAGTTCTTC.

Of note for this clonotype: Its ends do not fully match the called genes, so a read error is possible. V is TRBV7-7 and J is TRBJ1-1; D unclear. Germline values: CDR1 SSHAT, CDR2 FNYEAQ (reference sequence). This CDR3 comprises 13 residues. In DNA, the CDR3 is TGTGCTAGCAGCTCACAGATGAACACTGAAGCTTTCTTT. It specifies CASSSQMNTEAFF. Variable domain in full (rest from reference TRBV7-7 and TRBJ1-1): GAGVSQSPRYKVTKRGQDVTLRCDPISSHATLYWYQQALGQGPEFLTYFNYEAQPDKSGLPSDRFSAERPEGSISTLTIQRTEQRDSAMYRCASSSQMNTEAFFGQGTRLTVV.

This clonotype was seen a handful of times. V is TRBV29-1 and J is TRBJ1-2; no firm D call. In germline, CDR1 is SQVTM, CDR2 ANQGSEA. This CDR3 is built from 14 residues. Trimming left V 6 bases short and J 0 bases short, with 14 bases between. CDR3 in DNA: TGCAGCGTGAACCCCGGGCCGCCTAACTATGGCTACACCTTC. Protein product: CSVNPGPPNYGYTF.

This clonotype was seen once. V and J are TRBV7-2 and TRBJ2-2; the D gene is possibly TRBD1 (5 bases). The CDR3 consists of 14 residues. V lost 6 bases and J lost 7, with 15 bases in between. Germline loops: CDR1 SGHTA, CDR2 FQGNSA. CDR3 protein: CASSSDTKRGELFF. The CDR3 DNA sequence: TGTGCCAGCAGTTCGGACACTAAACGCGGGGAGCTGTTTTTT.

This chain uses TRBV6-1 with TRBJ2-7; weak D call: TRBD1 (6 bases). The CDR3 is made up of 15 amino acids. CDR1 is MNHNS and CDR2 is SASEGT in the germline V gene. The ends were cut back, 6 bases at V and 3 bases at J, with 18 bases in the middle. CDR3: CASRREGGALYEQYF. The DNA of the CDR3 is TGTGCCAGCAGGAGGGAAGGGGGAGCGCTCTACGAGCAGTACTTC.

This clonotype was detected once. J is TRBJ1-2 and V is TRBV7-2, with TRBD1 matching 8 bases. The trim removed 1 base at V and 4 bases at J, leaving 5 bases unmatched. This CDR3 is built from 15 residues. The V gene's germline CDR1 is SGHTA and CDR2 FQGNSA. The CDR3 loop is CASSLDYRGSYGYTF. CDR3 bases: TGTGCCAGCAGCTTAGATTACAGGGGGTCCTATGGCTACACCTTC.

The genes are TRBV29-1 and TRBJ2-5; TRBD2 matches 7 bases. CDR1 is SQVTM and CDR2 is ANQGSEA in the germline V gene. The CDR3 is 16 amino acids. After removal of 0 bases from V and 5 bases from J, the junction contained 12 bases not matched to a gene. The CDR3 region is CSVEEERDYGAETQYF. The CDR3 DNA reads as TGCAGCGTTGAAGAAGAGAGGGACTATGGGGCGGAGACCCAGTACTTC.

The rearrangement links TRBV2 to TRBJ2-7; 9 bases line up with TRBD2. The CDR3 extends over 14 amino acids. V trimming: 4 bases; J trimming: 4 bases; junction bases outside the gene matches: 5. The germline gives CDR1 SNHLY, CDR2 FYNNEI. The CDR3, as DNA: TGTGCCAGCAGTGCGCGACTAGCGGAGTACGAGCAGTACTTC. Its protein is CASSARLAEYEQYF. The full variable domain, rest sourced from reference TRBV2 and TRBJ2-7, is EPEVTQTPSHQVTQMGQEVILRCVPISNHLYFYWYRQILGQKVEFLVSFYNNEISEKSEIFDDQFSVERPDGSNFTLKIRSTKLEDSAMYFCASSARLAEYEQYFGPGTRLTVT.

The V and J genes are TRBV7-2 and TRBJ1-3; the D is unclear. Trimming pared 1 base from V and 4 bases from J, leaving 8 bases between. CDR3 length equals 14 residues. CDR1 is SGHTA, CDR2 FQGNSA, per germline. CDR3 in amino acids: CASSLGSLGNTIYF. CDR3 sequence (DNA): TGTGCCAGCAGCTTAGGCAGCCTCGGAAACACCATATATTTT.

DNA of the CDR3: TGCAGTGCTAGGATGGGGGGGAATCTGGAGACCCAGTACTTC. Translation gives CSARMGGNLETQYF. This rearrangement joins TRBV20-1 to TRBJ2-5, with TRBD2 matching over 7 bases. CDR3 length: 14 amino acids. Germline CDR1 and CDR2: DFQATT and SNEGSKA (reference sequence). The ends lost 3 bases at V and 5 bases at J; junction bases unmatched: 9.

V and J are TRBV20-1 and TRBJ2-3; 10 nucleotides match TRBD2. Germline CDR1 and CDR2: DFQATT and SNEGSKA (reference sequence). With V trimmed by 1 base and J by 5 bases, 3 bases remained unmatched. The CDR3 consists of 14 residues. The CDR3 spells CSARASGGVDTQYF. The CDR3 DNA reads TGCAGTGCTAGAGCTAGCGGGGGCGTAGATACGCAGTATTTT.

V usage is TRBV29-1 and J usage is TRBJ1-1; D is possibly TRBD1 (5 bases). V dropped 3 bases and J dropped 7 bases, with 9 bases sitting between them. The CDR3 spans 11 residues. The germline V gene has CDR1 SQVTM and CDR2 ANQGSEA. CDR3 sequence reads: CSVETQGEAFF. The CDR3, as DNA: TGCAGCGTTGAGACTCAGGGTGAAGCTTTCTTT. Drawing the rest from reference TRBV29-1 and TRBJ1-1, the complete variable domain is SAVISQKPSRDICQRGTSLTIQCQVDSQVTMMFWYRQQPGQSLTLIATANQGSEATYESGFVIDKFPISRPNLTFSTLTVSNMSPEDSSIYLCSVETQGEAFFGQGTRLTVV.

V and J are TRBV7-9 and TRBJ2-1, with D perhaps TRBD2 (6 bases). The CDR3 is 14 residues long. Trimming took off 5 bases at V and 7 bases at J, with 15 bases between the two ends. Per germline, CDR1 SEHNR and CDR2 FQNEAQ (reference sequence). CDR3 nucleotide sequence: TGTGCCAGCAGCCATGGGGGGACGGCTAATGAGCAGTTCTTC. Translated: CASSHGGTANEQFF.